A single T cell receptor (beta chain) is shown here with its context. The antigen is not known. These data originate in a study of vaccination effects on CD4 cells after COVID-19. Using viral peptide pools, the ViraFEST assay grew out antigen-specific CD4+ T cells prior to sequencing. Following culture for about 11 days, CD4+ T cells were isolated. Recipients of the vaccine had no prior SARS-CoV-2 infection and negative nucleocapsid antibodies. The authors replaced half the medium with IL-2 medium on days 3 and 7. The ends were cut back, 6 bases at V and 0 bases at J, with 12 bases in the middle. The germline gives CDR1 MRHNA, CDR2 SNTAGT. This CDR3 region has 15 residues. The method was immunoSEQ multiplex PCR; TCRdb's version includes in-frame clones alone and lacks a portion of them. The sample lists under 85,000 clones, around four fifths occurring once.

The rearrangement joins TRBV6-4 to TRBJ2-1; D unclear. The clonotype comes from a human donor who received a COVID-19 vaccine. The specimen was CD4+ T cells from PBMCs cultured with HCoV-229E spike peptides, collected before COVID-19 vaccination. CDR3 DNA: TGTGCCAGCAGGTCGACTCGTACCTCCTACAATGAGCAGTTCTTC. Protein product: CASRSTRTSYNEQFF.